The present entry profiles one T cell receptor (beta chain) with its context. Original data processing: Scientists estimated how many nucleated cells there were by amplifying reference gene primers. The table came from immunoSEQ multiplex PCR; TCRdb's copy has only in-frame clones and leaves some out. The DNA gave D and trimming, while V, J and clone size come from that table. The sample lists about 160,000 clones, about 85% occurring once. The data are from a study of blood T cell repertoires in COVID-19. As for the study in general: Acute and convalescent COVID-19 specimens originated in the United States, Italy and Spain. T cells, B-cell-depleted T cells, or PBMCs provided the cDNA or gDNA that served as material.

CDR3 size: 14 residues. The ends were cut back, 1 base at V and 4 bases at J, with 7 bases in the middle. Germline V gives CDR1 SGHVS, CDR2 FQNEAQ. The material sequenced was peripheral blood. The sequence derives from a man in his forties with acute or convalescent COVID-19. V usage is TRBV7-8 and J usage is TRBJ1-4, with D possibly being TRBD1 (5 bases). The CDR3 nucleotides read TGTGCCAGCAGCTTAGGGGGGGTTAATGAAAAACTGTTTTTT. Translated, it gives CASSLGGVNEKLFF.